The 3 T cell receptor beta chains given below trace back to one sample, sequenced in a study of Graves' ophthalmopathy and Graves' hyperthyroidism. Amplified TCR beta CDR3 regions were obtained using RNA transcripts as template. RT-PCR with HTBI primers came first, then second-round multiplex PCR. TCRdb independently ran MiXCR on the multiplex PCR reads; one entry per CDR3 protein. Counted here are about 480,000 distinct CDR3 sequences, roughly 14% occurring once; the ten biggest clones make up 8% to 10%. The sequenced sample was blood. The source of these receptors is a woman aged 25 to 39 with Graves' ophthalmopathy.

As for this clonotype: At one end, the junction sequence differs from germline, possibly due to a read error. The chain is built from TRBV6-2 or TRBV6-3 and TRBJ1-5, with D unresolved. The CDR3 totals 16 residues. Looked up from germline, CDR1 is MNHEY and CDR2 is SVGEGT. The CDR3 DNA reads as TGTGCCAGCAGTTACCCCACTGGGGTGACCAATCAGCCGCAGCATTTT. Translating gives CASSYPTGVTNQPQHF.

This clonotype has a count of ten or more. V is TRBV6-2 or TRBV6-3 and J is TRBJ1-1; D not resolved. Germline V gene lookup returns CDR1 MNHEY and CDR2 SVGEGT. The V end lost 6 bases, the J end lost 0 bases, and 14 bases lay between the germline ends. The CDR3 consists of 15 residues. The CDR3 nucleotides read TGTGCCAGCAGATTCGGACGGGGAATGAACACTGAAGCTTTCTTT. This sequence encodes CASRFGRGMNTEAFF.

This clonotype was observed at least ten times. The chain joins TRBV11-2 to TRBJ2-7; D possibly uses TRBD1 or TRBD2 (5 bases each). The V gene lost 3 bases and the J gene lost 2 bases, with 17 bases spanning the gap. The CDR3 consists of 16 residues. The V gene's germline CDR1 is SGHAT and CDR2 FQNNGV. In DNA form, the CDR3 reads TGTGCCAGCAGCTTCTACGGGACGCCGGAGACCTACGAGCAGTACTTC. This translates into CASSFYGTPETYEQYF.